Each of the 3 T cell receptor beta chains below was sequenced from the same sample in a study of blood T cell repertoires in COVID-19. Measured with immunoSEQ multiplex PCR; TCRdb has only the in-frame clones, and not every one. The profile shows around 140,000 clones, approximately 88% of them singletons. The sequencing sample was made of peripheral blood. Receptors were obtained from a human donor in a cohort sampled during active COVID-19.

The V gene is TRBV10-3, the J gene TRBJ2-3; TRBD1 matches at 9 bases. This CDR3 has 17 amino acids. V lost 5 bases and J lost 6; bases outside the gene matches: 15. Germline-derived CDR1 and CDR2 are ENHRY and SYGVKD. In DNA, the CDR3 is TGTGCCATCAGTATACAAGGACAGGGGAAGGGGTACGATACGCAGTATTTT. Its translation is CAISIQGQGKGYDTQYF.

In regard to this clone: Since the CDR3 does not end with the conserved phenylalanine or tryptophan, this likely comes from a read error. It is unclear where the CDR3 begins or ends on the DNA, so no DNA is shown, and the CDR3 is as TCRdb lists it. The V call is TRBV5-4, the J call TRBJ1-6; the listed D gene, TRBD1, was not tested against the DNA. CDR1 and CDR2 from the germline V gene are SGHNT and YYREEE (reference sequence). Inclusive of both ends, the CDR3 amounts to 14 amino acids. The CDR3 sequence is CASSPSPGHPIAES.

This clone occurred a few times. The J gene is TRBJ1-5, the V gene TRBV20-1, with 8 bases aligning to TRBD1. This CDR3 is 14 amino acids long. Germline values: CDR1 DFQATT, CDR2 SNEGSKA (reference sequence). Trimming cost V 3 bases and J 1 base; bases outside gene matches: 2. In nucleotides, the CDR3 is TGCAGTGCTAGTGGGGACAGGAGCAATCAGCCCCAGCATTTT. Its protein is CSASGDRSNQPQHF.